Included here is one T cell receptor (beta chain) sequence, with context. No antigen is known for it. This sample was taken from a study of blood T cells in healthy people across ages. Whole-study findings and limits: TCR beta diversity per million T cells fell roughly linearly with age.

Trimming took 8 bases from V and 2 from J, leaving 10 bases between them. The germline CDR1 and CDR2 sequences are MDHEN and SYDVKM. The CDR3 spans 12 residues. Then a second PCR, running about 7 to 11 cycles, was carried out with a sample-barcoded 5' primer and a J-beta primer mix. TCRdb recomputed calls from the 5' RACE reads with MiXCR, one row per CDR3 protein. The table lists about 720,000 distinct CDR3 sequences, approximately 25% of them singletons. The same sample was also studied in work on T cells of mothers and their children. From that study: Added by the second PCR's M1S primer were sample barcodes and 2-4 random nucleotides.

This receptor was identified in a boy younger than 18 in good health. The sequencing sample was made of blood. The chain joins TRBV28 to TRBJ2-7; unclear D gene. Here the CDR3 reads CASLGLTYEQYF. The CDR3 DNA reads TGTGCCAGCCTGGGTCTTACCTACGAGCAGTACTTC.